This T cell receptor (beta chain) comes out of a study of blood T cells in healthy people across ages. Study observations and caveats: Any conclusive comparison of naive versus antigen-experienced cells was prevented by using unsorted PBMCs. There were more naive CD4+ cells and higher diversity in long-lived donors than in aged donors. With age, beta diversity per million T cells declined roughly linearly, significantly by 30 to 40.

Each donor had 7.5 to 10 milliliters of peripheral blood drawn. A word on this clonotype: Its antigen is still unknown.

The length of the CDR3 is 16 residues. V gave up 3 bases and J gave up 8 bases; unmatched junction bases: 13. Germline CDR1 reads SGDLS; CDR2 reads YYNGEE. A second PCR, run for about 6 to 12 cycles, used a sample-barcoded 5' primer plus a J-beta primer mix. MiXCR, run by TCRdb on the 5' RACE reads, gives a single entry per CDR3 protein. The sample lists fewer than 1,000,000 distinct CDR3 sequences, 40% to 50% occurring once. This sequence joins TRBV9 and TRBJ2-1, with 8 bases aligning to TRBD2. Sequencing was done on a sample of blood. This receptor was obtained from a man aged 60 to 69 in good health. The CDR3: CASSESFGGGMYEQFF. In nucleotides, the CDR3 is TGTGCCAGCAGCGAGAGTTTCGGGGGGGGGATGTATGAGCAGTTCTTC.